The clone carrying this T cell receptor beta chain has a single count. This CDR3 is built from 17 residues. V was pared by 3 bases and J by 2 bases, with 7 bases of the junction left unmatched. The germline gives CDR1 SGDLS, CDR2 YYNGEE. The data were taken from a study of T cell changes during pregnancy in multiple sclerosis. Sequencing used immunoSEQ multiplex PCR; TCRdb keeps in-frame clones, though not all of them. The repertoire has 75,000 to 95,000 clones, roughly 92% of them found once; the top ten carry about 2%. Sequenced material: peripheral blood, taken after pregnancy. The TCR comes from a female donor with multiple sclerosis, enrolled in a pregnancy study. V usage is TRBV9 and J usage is TRBJ1-4; TRBD1 aligns across 10 bases. CDR3 sequence reads: CASSGEDRGPTNEKLFF. The CDR3 DNA follows: TGTGCCAGCAGCGGGGAAGACAGGGGGCCTACTAATGAAAAACTGTTTTTT.